This T cell receptor beta chain was sequenced in a study of chemoradiotherapy in HPV16-positive cancers. In the study overall: Candidate HPV-specific clones and shared TCR motifs came from two HPV16-positive patients. Study-wide results and caveats: Functional assays defining HPV-specific T cells used only a couple of HPV16-positive patients. During treatment, candidate HPV-specific clones and E7-related motifs expanded in tumor.

Points on this clone: Its target is unknown.

The method was immunoSEQ multiplex PCR; TCRdb's version includes in-frame clones alone and lacks a portion of them. Here the sample spans 9,500 to 15,000 clones, about 86% being singletons. Repertoires were sampled repeatedly during chemoradiotherapy. CDR3 length: 16 residues. Germline loops: CDR1 SNHLY, CDR2 FYNNEI. Trimming pared 3 bases from V and 6 bases from J, leaving 17 bases between. This rearrangement joins TRBV2 to TRBJ1-4, with D tentatively TRBD1 (5 bases). Sequencing was performed on blood, taken from a patient who underwent chemoradiotherapy. This clonotype was sampled from a human donor with HPV-associated anogenital cancer. The CDR3 DNA is TGTGCCAGCAGTGACGGGTTGACAGAGTCATATGAAAAACTGTTTTTT. Protein product: CASSDGLTESYEKLFF.